Reported below is one T cell receptor (beta chain). Its cognate antigen is unknown. This record belongs to a study of T cells in Graves' hyperthyroidism and ophthalmopathy. Amplified TCR beta CDR3 regions came from RNA transcripts. The TCR CDR3 was amplified in a first-round RT-PCR using the HTBI primer set. Each CDR3 protein gets one entry after TCRdb re-called the multiplex PCR reads with MiXCR. This sample has a few hundred thousand distinct CDR3 sequences, with 46% found just once. The CDR3 contains 11 residues. Germline loops: CDR1 SEHNR, CDR2 FQNEAQ (reference sequence). V gave up 11 bases and J gave up 6 bases; unmatched junction bases: 3. The hyperthyroidism was newly diagnosed and had lasted under 2 months; the patients were aged 18 to 65. Findings and limits, study-wide: In the blood, most expanded thyroid clonotypes above 0.001 appeared as well.

The TCR comes from a woman younger than 35 with Graves' hyperthyroidism. The rearrangement links TRBV7-9 to TRBJ1-4; 7 bases map to TRBD1. The sequencing input was peripheral blood or thyroid tissue (not recorded which). CDR3 protein: CAWGTDEKLFF. For the CDR3, the DNA is TGTGCCTGGGGGACAGATGAAAAACTGTTTTTT.